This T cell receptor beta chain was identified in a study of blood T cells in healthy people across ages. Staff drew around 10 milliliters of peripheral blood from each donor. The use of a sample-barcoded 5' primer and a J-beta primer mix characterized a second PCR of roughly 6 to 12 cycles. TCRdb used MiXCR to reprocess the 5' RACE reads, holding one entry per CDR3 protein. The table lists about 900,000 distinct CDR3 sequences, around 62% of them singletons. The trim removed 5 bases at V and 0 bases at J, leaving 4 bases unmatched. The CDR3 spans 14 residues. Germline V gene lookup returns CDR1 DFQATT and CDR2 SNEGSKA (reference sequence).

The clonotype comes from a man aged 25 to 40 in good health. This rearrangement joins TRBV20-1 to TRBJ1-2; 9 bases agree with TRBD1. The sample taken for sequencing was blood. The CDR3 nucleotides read TGCAGTGCTCCCACAGGGGGCCCTAACTATGGCTACACCTTC. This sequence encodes CSAPTGGPNYGYTF.